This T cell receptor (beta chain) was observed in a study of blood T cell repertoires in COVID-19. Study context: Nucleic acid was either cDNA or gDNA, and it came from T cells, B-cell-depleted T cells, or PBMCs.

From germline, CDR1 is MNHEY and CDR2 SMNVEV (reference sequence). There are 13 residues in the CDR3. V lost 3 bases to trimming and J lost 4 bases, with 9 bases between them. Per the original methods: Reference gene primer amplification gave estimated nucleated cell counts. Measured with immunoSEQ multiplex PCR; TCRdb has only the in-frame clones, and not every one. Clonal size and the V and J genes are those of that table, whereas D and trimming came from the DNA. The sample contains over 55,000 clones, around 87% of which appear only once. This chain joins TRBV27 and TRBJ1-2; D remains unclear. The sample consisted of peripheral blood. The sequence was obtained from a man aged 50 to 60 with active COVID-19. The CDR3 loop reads CASSFRRLYGYTF. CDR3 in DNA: TGTGCCAGCAGTTTCCGGCGGCTCTATGGCTACACCTTC.